The clone carrying this T cell receptor (beta chain) was seen a single time. Its target is unknown. There are 16 residues in the CDR3. The junction had 9 bases not matched to a gene; V was cut back by 4 bases and J by 7 bases. Germline V CDR1 and CDR2: SGHRS, YFSETQ. The sample comes from a study of PD-L1 blockade in urothelial cancer. Study-level information: Most patients, about 85% of the roughly 29, were males with bladder-origin cancer. The researchers analyzed blood 3 weeks (second dose) and 6 weeks after treatment start.

Study results and caveats: Tumor-associated TCR clones expanded more in blood at 3 weeks in patients with durable benefit.

Data came from immunoSEQ multiplex PCR; TCRdb stores just in-frame clones and leaves some out. Of over 100,000 clones listed, approximately 90% were seen once; the top ten hold around 4%. Time point denoted: peripheral blood 6 weeks after treatment start. The source material was PBMCs, sampled around atezolizumab (anti-PD-L1) treatment. The sequence came from a man aged 60 to 75 with urothelial cancer. This chain joins TRBV5-1 and TRBJ2-2, with TRBD2 matching 11 bases. CDR3 nucleotides: TGCGCCAGCAGCACAACTAGCGGGAGTGTCGACGGGGAGCTGTTTTTT. It yields the protein CASSTTSGSVDGELFF.